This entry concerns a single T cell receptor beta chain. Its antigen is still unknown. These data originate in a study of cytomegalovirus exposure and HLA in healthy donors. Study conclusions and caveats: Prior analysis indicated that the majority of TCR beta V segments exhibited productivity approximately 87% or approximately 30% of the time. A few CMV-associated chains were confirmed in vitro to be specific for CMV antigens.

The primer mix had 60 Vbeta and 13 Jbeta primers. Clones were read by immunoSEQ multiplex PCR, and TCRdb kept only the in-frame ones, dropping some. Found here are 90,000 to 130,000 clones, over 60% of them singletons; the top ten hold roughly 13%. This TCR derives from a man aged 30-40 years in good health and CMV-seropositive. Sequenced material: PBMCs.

Written as DNA, the CDR3 is TGTGCCAGCAGCTTAGCCCTAGCGGGGGCGGGGGATACGCAGTATTTT. This sequence encodes CASSLALAGAGDTQYF. The rearrangement links TRBV7-2 to TRBJ2-3; the match to TRBD2 covers 10 bases. Germline assignment: CDR1 SGHTA and CDR2 FQGNSA. This CDR3 comprises 16 residues. Germline trimming cut 0 bases from V and 6 bases from J; bases unmatched to any gene: 6.